This section outlines one TCR beta chain sequence together with its context. What it recognizes is unknown. Sequencing was performed with immunoSEQ multiplex PCR; in TCRdb, only in-frame clones are kept and a portion is missing. The repertoire holds more than 95,000 clones, more than 85% seen once, with approximately 4.7% in the top ten. The sample comes from a study of T cell responses to AZD1222 COVID-19 vaccine. General study findings and limits: Per reports, nearly half of all spike-specific TCRs target regions that are unmutated in variants.

This TCR was sampled from an adult in good health. Sequenced material: peripheral blood, taken on day 0 of AZD1222 vaccination.

The CDR3 here is CASSGGLTGELFF. CDR3 DNA: TGCGCCAGCAGCGGGGGCCTCACCGGGGAGCTGTTTTTT. The chain couples TRBV5-1 to TRBJ2-2; D is perhaps TRBD1 (6 bases). The V and J ends lost 4 bases and 4 bases respectively, with 8 bases between them. From germline, CDR1 is SGHRS and CDR2 YFSETQ. CDR3 length: 13 residues.